The subject of this entry is one T cell receptor beta chain. The antigen remains undetermined. In germline, CDR1 is SEHNR, CDR2 FQNEAQ (reference sequence). CDR3 length: 13 residues. Trimming removed 5 bases from V and 6 bases from J, with 13 bases in between. This specimen comes from a study of CD8+ T cells in alopecia areata. Whole-study results and caveats: When scalp samples are sequenced, resident alphabeta T cells of normal skin are also captured. Compared with mice, patients displayed less clear TCR sharing, possibly for HLA-related reasons.

Lesional scalp punch biopsies and peripheral blood were collected from alopecia areata patients. As the sequencing template, cDNA was produced by extracting RNA and reverse transcribing it. Repertoires were generated with immunoSEQ multiplex PCR, while TCRdb's copy carries only in-frame clones and drops some. The sample records 220,000 or so clones, about 53% being singletons. The chain couples TRBV7-9 to TRBJ1-2; a weak D match, TRBD1 (6 bases). This sequence was found in a human donor with alopecia areata. The specimen was CD4+ T cells sorted from blood, collected at week 0. The CDR3 DNA follows: TGTGCCAGCAGCCAACAGGGTTTAGATGGCTACACCTTC. Translated, it gives CASSQQGLDGYTF.